This passage covers 31 T cell receptor beta chains from one sample sequenced in a study of graft-versus-host responses after intestinal transplantation (dated by TCRdb to about 2021). Dithiothreitol, EDTA incubations and collagenase D digestion were used to isolate intraepithelial and lamina propria lymphocytes from graft specimens. Library creation used the immunoSEQ multiplex PCR assay. In its TCRdb copy, this immuneACCESS table keeps in-frame sequences only and misses some clones. Where compared with another copy, unresolved V genes explain less than half of these, and the others have no known cause. Recorded for this sample are 4,800 or so clones; less than 90% of them occurred a single time. Of the sample, 9.5% to 13% is held by the ten largest clones. The sample here was ileum tissue, taken 156 days after intestinal transplant. Receptor source: a human patient who received an intestinal transplant, so some T cells may come from the graft donor.

The J gene is TRBJ2-7, the V gene TRBV7-9; 9 bases agree with TRBD2. J gave up 1 base and V 5 bases, and 18 bases lay outside the gene matches. The CDR3 has 19 residues. Germline V CDR1 and CDR2: SEHNR, FQNEAQ (reference sequence). CDR3 protein: CASSPPGTSLYSTSYEQYF. CDR3 DNA sequence: TGTGCCAGCAGCCCCCCCGGGACTAGCCTATATTCCACGTCCTACGAGCAGTACTTC.

V gene TRBV27 combines with J gene TRBJ2-2; 14 positions agree with TRBD2. Trimming cost V 4 bases and J 0 bases; bases outside gene matches: 7. The length of the CDR3 is 19 residues. The germline CDR1 and CDR2 sequences are MNHEY and SMNVEV (reference sequence). The CDR3 region is CASSSPGGLAGANTGELFF. In DNA, the CDR3 is TGTGCCAGCAGTTCCCCCGGGGGACTAGCGGGGGCGAACACCGGGGAGCTGTTTTTT.

This clone was observed a few times. This chain joins TRBV5-1 and TRBJ2-3; D is perhaps TRBD2 (5 bases). CDR3 length equals 13 residues. Germline V gene data show CDR1 as SGHRS and CDR2 as YFSETQ. The V and J ends lost 5 bases and 6 bases respectively, with 13 bases between them. The CDR3 sequence is CASREKPGDTQYF. The CDR3 coding sequence is TGCGCCAGCAGGGAAAAACCGGGGGATACGCAGTATTTT.

J is TRBJ1-4 and V is TRBV10-3, with a weak D call TRBD1 (5 bases). Trimming removed 0 bases from V and 0 bases from J, with 5 bases in between. Germline loops: CDR1 ENHRY, CDR2 SYGVKD. This CDR3 spans 15 amino acids. This CDR3 is CAISESQATNEKLFF. In DNA form, the CDR3 reads TGTGCCATCAGTGAGTCACAGGCAACTAATGAAAAACTGTTTTTT.

In this sample, this clone turned up a few times. The V gene is TRBV28, the J gene TRBJ2-3; 8 bases fit TRBD2. This CDR3 region has 14 residues. V lost 2 bases to trimming and J lost 3 bases; unmatched junction nucleotides: 1. Germline loops: CDR1 MDHEN, CDR2 SYDVKM. The CDR3 spells CASSLSGRTDTQYF. The DNA for the CDR3 is TGTGCCAGCAGTTTAAGCGGGAGAACAGATACGCAGTATTTT. The full variable domain, completed using reference TRBV28 and TRBJ2-3, is DVKVTQSSRYLVKRTGEKVFLECVQDMDHENMFWYRQDPGLGLRLIYFSYDVKMKEKGDIPEGYSVSREKKERFSLILESASTNQTSMYLCASSLSGRTDTQYFGPGTRLTVL.

The chain's CDR3 is CASSGGVVETQYF. The CDR3 coding sequence is TGCGCCAGCAGTGGGGGAGTCGTGGAGACCCAGTACTTC. V is TRBV5-1 and J is TRBJ2-5; D possibly uses TRBD1 or TRBD2 (5 bases each). Germline V CDR1 and CDR2: SGHRS, YFSETQ. This CDR3 has 13 amino acids. V was pared by 5 bases and J by 5 bases, with 13 bases between. The full variable domain, its missing parts supplied by reference TRBV5-1 and TRBJ2-5, is KAGVTQTPRYLIKTRGQQVTLSCSPISGHRSVSWYQQTPGQGLQFLFEYFSETQRNKGNFPGRFSGRQFSNSRSEMNVSTLELGDSALYLCASSGGVVETQYFGPGTRLLVL.

This clone showed up just a few times. This sequence joins TRBV6-4 and TRBJ2-3; the match to TRBD2 covers 11 bases. Germline CDR1 MRHNA, CDR2 SNTAGT. With V trimmed by 3 bases and J by 4 bases, 3 bases remained unmatched. CDR3 length equals 15 residues. The DNA for the CDR3 is TGTGCCAGCAGTGAGGGTAGCGGGGGGGCAGATACGCAGTATTTT. It encodes CASSEGSGGADTQYF.

The genes are TRBV4-1 and TRBJ2-1, with D unresolved. V was pared by 2 bases and J by 0 bases, with 14 bases between. Germline V lookup: CDR1 MGHRA, CDR2 YSYEKL. This CDR3 spans 17 amino acids. The CDR3 is CASSQMVRLDSYNEQFF. CDR3 DNA: TGCGCCAGCAGCCAAATGGTTCGGCTAGACTCCTACAATGAGCAGTTCTTC.

By sample share, this clone is large. This chain connects TRBV6-6 to TRBJ2-7; a weak D match, TRBD1 (7 bases). CDR1 and CDR2 from the germline V gene are MNHNY and SVGAGI (reference sequence). V dropped 5 bases and J dropped 3 bases, with 17 bases sitting between them. CDR3 size: 15 residues. CDR3 bases: TGTGCCAGCAGTAACGGGGGACAGATAAACTACGAGCAGTACTTC. It codes for CASSNGGQINYEQYF.

The chain is built from TRBV19 and TRBJ1-1; the D is unclear. Per the germline V gene, CDR1 is LNHDA and CDR2 is SQIVND (reference sequence). The CDR3 sequence is 18 residues long. The germline V and J ends were trimmed by 3 bases and 1 base, with 21 bases remaining between them. The CDR3 sequence: CASSIHEEGNSGNTEAFF. The CDR3, as DNA: TGTGCCAGTAGTATTCATGAGGAGGGAAACTCAGGGAACACTGAAGCTTTCTTT. The complete variable domain, with remaining parts taken from reference TRBV19 and TRBJ1-1, reads DGGITQSPKYLFRKEGQNVTLSCEQNLNHDAMYWYRQDPGQGLRLIYYSQIVNDFQKGDIAEGYSVSREKKESFPLTVTSAQKNPTAFYLCASSIHEEGNSGNTEAFFGQGTRLTVV.

The rearrangement joins TRBV18 to TRBJ2-7; 7 nucleotides agree with TRBD2. The V gene end was trimmed by 3 bases and the J gene end by 7 bases; junction bases not matched to a gene: 15. Germline CDR1 KGHSH, CDR2 LQKENI. This CDR3 region has 16 residues. CDR3 loop: CASSPRVLADLGEQYF. CDR3 nucleotide sequence: TGTGCCAGCTCACCGAGAGTGCTAGCGGACTTGGGGGAGCAGTACTTC.

This rearrangement joins TRBV13 to TRBJ2-5; perhaps TRBD2 as D (6 bases). This CDR3 region has 18 residues. The germline CDR1 and CDR2 sequences are PRHDT and FYEKMQ (reference sequence). Trimming shortened V by 1 base and J by 5 bases, and 23 bases separated the two germline ends. The CDR3 coding sequence is TGTGCCAGCAGCTTAGCTCCCCCGGCGGAGGGTAGTTGGGAGACCCAGTACTTC. Translating gives CASSLAPPAEGSWETQYF.

In this sample, this clone turned up once. The chain recombines TRBV28 with TRBJ2-3, with D tentatively TRBD2 (5 bases). Trimming left V 3 bases short and J 1 base short, with 11 bases between. The CDR3 extends over 15 amino acids. The germline gives CDR1 MDHEN, CDR2 SYDVKM. This CDR3 reads CASSFPAGGTDTQYF. The DNA of the CDR3 is TGTGCCAGCAGTTTTCCAGCCGGGGGCACAGATACGCAGTATTTT.

This clone has just one count. The chain has TRBV4-1 and TRBJ1-5, with 9 positions matching TRBD1. The length of the CDR3 is 17 residues. Germline trimming cut 4 bases from V and 6 bases from J; bases unmatched to any gene: 13. The germline gives CDR1 MGHRA, CDR2 YSYEKL. The CDR3 coding sequence is TGCGCCAGCAGCCCCGAAAGGTCACAGGGGGCATTTCAGCCCCAGCATTTT. This codes for CASSPERSQGAFQPQHF.

The chain has TRBV19 and TRBJ2-2; 7 bases fit TRBD1. The CDR3 covers 16 residues. Germline values: CDR1 LNHDA, CDR2 SQIVND (reference sequence). After removal of 3 bases from V and 1 base from J, the junction contained 5 bases not matched to a gene. DNA for the CDR3: TGTGCCAGTAGTATGGGGAACAGGGGGAACACCGGGGAGCTGTTTTTT. Its protein product is CASSMGNRGNTGELFF.

V is TRBV6-1 and J is TRBJ2-7; 7 bases align to TRBD1. The J segment lost 0 bases and the V segment lost 3 bases, leaving 8 bases of the junction unmatched. Looked up from germline, CDR1 is MNHNS and CDR2 is SASEGT. The CDR3 consists of 16 residues. The chain's CDR3 is CASSDHRGTSSYEQYF. In DNA form, the CDR3 reads TGTGCCAGCAGTGATCACAGGGGCACTAGCTCCTACGAGCAGTACTTC.

The chain employs TRBV7-2 and TRBJ2-3; 7 bases agree with TRBD2. The CDR3 loop spans 15 amino acids. Germline CDR1 and CDR2: SGHTA and FQGNSA. J was trimmed by 3 bases and V by 5 bases; bases with no gene match: 8. The DNA of the CDR3 is TGTGCCAGCAGCCCTCGGGGGGATAGGACAGATACGCAGTATTTT. It yields the protein CASSPRGDRTDTQYF. The whole variable domain, filled in from reference TRBV7-2 and TRBJ2-3, reads GAGVSQSPSNKVTEKGKDVELRCDPISGHTALYWYRQSLGQGLEFLIYFQGNSAPDKSGLPSDRFSAERTGGSVSTLTIQRTQQEDSAVYLCASSPRGDRTDTQYFGPGTRLTVL.

V is TRBV21-1 and J is TRBJ2-3; the tabulated D call, TRBD1, remains unverified against the DNA. TRBV21-1 is given as a pseudogene. The CDR3 totals 13 residues. The CDR3 DNA reads TGTGCCAGCACATGGGACAACACAGATACGCAGTATTTT. This codes for CASTWDNTDTQYF.

This clone is large (0.1 to 1%) in the sample. The rearrangement uses TRBV6-5 and TRBJ1-1; TRBD1 is a possible D gene (5 bases). The CDR3 has 12 residues. Germline V gene data show CDR1 as MNHEY and CDR2 as SVGAGI. V was shortened by 4 bases and J by 4 bases, with 7 bases between the two germline ends. The CDR3 nucleotides are TGTGCCAGCAGTTCGGGGGGCACTGAAGCTTTCTTT. Its translation is CASSSGGTEAFF.

The chain is built from TRBV7-2 and TRBJ2-3, with a possible D match to TRBD1 (6 bases). From germline, CDR1 is SGHTA and CDR2 FQGNSA. Trimming cost V 1 base and J 1 base, with 6 bases left between them. The CDR3 is made up of 14 amino acids. As DNA, the CDR3 is TGTGCCAGCAGCTTAGGACAGGGCACAGATACGCAGTATTTT. Its protein is CASSLGQGTDTQYF.

This clone showed up just a few times. The chain has TRBV5-6 and TRBJ1-2; D gene ambiguous. V was trimmed by 0 bases and J by 1 base, leaving 4 bases between them. Germline CDR1 is SGHDT and CDR2 is YYEEEE. The CDR3 runs to 13 residues. The CDR3 loop reads CASSLGHNYGYTF. The CDR3 nucleotides read TGTGCCAGCAGCTTGGGACATAACTATGGCTACACCTTC.

This chain joins TRBV11-2 and TRBJ2-6, with TRBD1 identical over 8 bases. The J segment lost 0 bases and the V segment lost 6 bases, leaving 13 bases of the junction unmatched. The germline gives CDR1 SGHAT, CDR2 FQNNGV. The CDR3 is 19 residues long. The CDR3 spells CASRKGGGTGFSGANVLTF. CDR3 bases: TGTGCCAGCAGGAAAGGCGGCGGGACAGGATTCTCTGGGGCCAACGTCCTGACTTTC.

The table lists this clone with a few counts. The chain uses TRBV27 and TRBJ2-7; the D gene is possibly TRBD1 (6 bases). The CDR3 runs 16 residues. Trimming stripped 2 bases from V and 2 bases from J, with 16 bases between. The germline V gene encodes CDR1 MNHEY and CDR2 SMNVEV (reference sequence). The CDR3 nucleotides read TGTGCCAGCAGTTTAGCGATGGGGGCGGCCCCCTACGAGCAGTACTTC. This encodes CASSLAMGAAPYEQYF.

This sequence joins TRBV18 and TRBJ2-5; 14 bases fit TRBD2. The length of the CDR3 is 14 residues. Germline CDR1 KGHSH, CDR2 LQKENI. Germline trimming cut 4 bases from V and 5 bases from J; bases unmatched to any gene: 0. For the CDR3, the DNA is TGTGCCAGCTCACGACTAGCGGGAGGGGAGACCCAGTACTTC. Translating it yields CASSRLAGGETQYF.

The gene calls are TRBV5-1 and TRBJ1-2; 7 bases align to TRBD1. Trimming at V came to 4 bases and at J to 5 bases, leaving 5 bases not matched to a gene. This CDR3 spans 13 amino acids. Germline-derived CDR1 and CDR2 are SGHRS and YFSETQ. The CDR3 here is CASSAGQSYGYTF. CDR3 nucleotide sequence: TGCGCCAGCAGCGCGGGACAGAGTTATGGCTACACCTTC.

The CDR3 nucleotides read TGTGCCACCAGTACCACAGGGGAAACCGGGGAGCTGTTTTTT. Protein product: CATSTTGETGELFF. V is TRBV15 and J is TRBJ2-2; 7 positions agree with TRBD1. Germline assignment: CDR1 LNHNV and CDR2 YYDKDF (reference sequence). This CDR3 is 14 amino acids long. The V segment lost 6 bases and the J segment 5 bases; nucleotides outside the gene matches: 6.

The chain carries TRBV2 and TRBJ1-4; 8 nucleotides agree with TRBD1. CDR3 size: 15 residues. Germline V CDR1 and CDR2: SNHLY, FYNNEI. Losses at the gene ends were 4 bases for V and 5 bases for J; bases not matched to a gene: 6. The CDR3 loop is CASSAWTGKNEKLFF. Written as DNA, the CDR3 is TGTGCCAGCAGTGCGTGGACAGGGAAGAATGAAAAACTGTTTTTT.

The chain uses TRBV5-1 and TRBJ2-7; D is undetermined. This CDR3 region has 15 residues. Trimming left V 0 bases short and J 0 bases short, with 10 bases between. Germline V gene lookup returns CDR1 SGHRS and CDR2 YFSETQ. CDR3 protein: CASSLEGTSSYEQYF. CDR3 in DNA: TGCGCCAGCAGCTTGGAAGGAACGAGCTCCTACGAGCAGTACTTC.

The CDR3 bases are TGCGCCAGCAGCCAGGTTCTTACAGGGGCAGATACGCAGTATTTT. Protein: CASSQVLTGADTQYF. V and J are TRBV4-1 and TRBJ2-3; the match to TRBD1 covers 7 bases. The CDR3 runs to 15 residues. V shed 3 bases and J 4 bases; nucleotides not matched to a gene: 7. CDR1 MGHRA and CDR2 YSYEKL come from the germline V gene.

This chain uses TRBV28 with TRBJ2-2; D gene unclear. V was cut by 3 bases and J by 0 bases, with 8 bases left in between. The CDR3 runs 15 residues. The germline V gene encodes CDR1 MDHEN and CDR2 SYDVKM. The CDR3 loop is CASSFASANTGELFF. The CDR3 DNA reads as TGTGCCAGCAGTTTTGCTAGTGCGAACACCGGGGAGCTGTTTTTT.

The chain has TRBV4-3 and TRBJ2-7; 11 nucleotides match TRBD2. Germline CDR1 and CDR2: LGHNA and YSLEER. Losses at the gene ends were 4 bases for V and 4 bases for J; bases not matched to a gene: 0. The length of the CDR3 is 13 residues. CDR3 DNA sequence: TGCGCCAGCAGCCGGACTAGCGGGTACGAGCAGTACTTC. It is translated as CASSRTSGYEQYF.